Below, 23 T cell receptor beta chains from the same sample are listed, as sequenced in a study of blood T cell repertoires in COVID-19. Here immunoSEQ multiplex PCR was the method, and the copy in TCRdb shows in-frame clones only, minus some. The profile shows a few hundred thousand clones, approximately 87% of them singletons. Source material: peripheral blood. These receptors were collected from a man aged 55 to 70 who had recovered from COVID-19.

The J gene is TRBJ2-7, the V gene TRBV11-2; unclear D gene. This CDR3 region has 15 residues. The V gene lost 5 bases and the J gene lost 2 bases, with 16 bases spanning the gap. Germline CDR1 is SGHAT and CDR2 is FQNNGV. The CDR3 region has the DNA TGTGCCAGCAGCGATGGAGTTGAAAGCCCCTACGAGCAGTACTTC. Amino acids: CASSDGVESPYEQYF.

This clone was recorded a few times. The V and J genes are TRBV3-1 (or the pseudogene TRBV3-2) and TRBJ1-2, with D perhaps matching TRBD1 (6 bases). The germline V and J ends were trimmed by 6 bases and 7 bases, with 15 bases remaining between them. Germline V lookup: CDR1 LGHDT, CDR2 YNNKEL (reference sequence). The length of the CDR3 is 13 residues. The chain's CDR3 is CASRTGQGSGYTF. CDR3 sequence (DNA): TGTGCCAGCAGGACAGGCCAGGGCTCTGGCTACACCTTC.

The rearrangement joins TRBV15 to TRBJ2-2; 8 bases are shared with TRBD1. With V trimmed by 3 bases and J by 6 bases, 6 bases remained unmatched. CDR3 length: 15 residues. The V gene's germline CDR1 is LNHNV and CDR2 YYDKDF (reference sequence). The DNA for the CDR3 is TGTGCCACCAGCAGGGACAGGGTTGGCGCCGGGGAGCTGTTTTTT. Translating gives CATSRDRVGAGELFF.

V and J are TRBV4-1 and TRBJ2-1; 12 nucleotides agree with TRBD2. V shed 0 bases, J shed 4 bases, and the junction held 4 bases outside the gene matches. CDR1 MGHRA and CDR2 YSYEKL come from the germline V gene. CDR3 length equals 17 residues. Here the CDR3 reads CASSQEGLAGGYNEQFF. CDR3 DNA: TGCGCCAGCAGCCAAGAAGGGCTAGCGGGAGGGTACAATGAGCAGTTCTTC.

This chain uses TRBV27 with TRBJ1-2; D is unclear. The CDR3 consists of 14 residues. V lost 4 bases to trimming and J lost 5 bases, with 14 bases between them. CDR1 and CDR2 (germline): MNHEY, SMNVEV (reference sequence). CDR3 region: CASSSSGGLYGYTF. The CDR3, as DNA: TGTGCCAGCAGTTCCTCGGGCGGACTTTATGGCTACACCTTC.

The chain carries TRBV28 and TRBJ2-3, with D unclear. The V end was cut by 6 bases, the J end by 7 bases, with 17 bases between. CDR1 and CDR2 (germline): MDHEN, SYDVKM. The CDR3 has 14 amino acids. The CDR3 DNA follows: TGTGCCAGCAGATCCTTCTCGACTGTCTATACGCAGTATTTT. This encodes CASRSFSTVYTQYF.

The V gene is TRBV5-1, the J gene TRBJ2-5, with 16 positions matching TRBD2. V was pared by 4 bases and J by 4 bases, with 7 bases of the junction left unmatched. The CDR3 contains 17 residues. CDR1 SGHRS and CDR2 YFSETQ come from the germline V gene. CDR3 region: CASSTGTSGGVVETQYF. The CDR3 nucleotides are TGCGCCAGCAGCACCGGGACTAGCGGGGGGGTCGTAGAGACCCAGTACTTC.

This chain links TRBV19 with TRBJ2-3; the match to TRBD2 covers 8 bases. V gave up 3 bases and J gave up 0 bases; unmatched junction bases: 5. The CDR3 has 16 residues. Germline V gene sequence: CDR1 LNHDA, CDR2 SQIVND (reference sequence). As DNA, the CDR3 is TGTGCCAGTAGTATCTCGGGGGGGCGAAGCACAGATACGCAGTATTTT. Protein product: CASSISGGRSTDTQYF.

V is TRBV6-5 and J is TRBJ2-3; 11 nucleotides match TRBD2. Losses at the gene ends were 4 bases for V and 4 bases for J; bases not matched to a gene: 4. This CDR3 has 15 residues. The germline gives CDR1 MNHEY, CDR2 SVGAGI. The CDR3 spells CASSLAGGAPDTQYF. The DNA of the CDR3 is TGTGCCAGCAGTTTAGCGGGAGGGGCCCCAGATACGCAGTATTTT.

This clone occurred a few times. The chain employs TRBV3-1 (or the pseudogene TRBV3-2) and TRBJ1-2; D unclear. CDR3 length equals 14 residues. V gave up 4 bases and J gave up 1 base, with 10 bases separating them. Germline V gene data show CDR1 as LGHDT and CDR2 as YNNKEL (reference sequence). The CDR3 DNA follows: TGTGCCAGCAGCCCAGCCAGCGGTAACTATGGCTACACCTTC. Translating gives CASSPASGNYGYTF.

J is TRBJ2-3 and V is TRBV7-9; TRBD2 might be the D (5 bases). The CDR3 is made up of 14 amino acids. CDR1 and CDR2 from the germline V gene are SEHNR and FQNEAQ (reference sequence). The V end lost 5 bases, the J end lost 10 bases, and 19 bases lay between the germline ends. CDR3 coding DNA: TGTGCCAGCAGCCACCCTGGGAGTCGAAGGGCGCAGTATTTT. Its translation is CASSHPGSRRAQYF.

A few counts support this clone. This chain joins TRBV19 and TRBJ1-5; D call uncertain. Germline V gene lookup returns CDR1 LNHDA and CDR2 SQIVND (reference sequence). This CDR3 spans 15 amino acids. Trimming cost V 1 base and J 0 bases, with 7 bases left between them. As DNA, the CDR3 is TGTGCCAGTAGTATAGTCCTAAATAGCAATCAGCCCCAGCATTTT. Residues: CASSIVLNSNQPQHF.

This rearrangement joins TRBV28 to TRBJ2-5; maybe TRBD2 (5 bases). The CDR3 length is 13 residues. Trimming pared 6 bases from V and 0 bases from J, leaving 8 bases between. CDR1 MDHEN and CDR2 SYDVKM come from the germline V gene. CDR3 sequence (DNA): TGTGCCAGCAGCCGGGGATACCAAGAGACCCAGTACTTC. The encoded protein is CASSRGYQETQYF.

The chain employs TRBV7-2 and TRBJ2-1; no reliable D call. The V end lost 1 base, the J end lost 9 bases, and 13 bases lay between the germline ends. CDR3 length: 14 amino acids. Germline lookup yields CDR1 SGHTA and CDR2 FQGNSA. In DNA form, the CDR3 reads TGTGCCAGCAGCTTAGGTGGAGATGGCGCTGAGCAGTTCTTC. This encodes CASSLGGDGAEQFF.

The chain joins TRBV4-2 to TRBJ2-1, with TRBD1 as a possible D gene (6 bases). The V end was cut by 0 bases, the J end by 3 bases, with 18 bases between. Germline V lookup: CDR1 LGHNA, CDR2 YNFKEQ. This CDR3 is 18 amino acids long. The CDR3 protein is CASSQDPAVGTRYNEQFF. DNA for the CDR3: TGTGCCAGCAGCCAAGATCCTGCCGTCGGGACACGCTACAATGAGCAGTTCTTC.

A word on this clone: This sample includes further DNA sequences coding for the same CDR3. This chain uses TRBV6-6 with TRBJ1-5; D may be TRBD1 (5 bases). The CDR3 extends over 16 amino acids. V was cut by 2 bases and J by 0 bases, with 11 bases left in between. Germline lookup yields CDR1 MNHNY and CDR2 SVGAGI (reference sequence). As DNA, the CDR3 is TGTGCCAGCAGTTACACGTCGGGGGGTAGCAATCAGCCCCAGCATTTT. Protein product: CASSYTSGGSNQPQHF.

As DNA, the CDR3 is TGCGCCAGCAGCTCGGGGACAGTGGGGGGCGAGCAGTACTTC. It translates to CASSSGTVGGEQYF. The J gene is TRBJ2-7, the V gene TRBV5-1; D may be TRBD1 (7 bases). This CDR3 is built from 14 residues. The V gene lost 3 bases and the J gene lost 6 bases, with 16 bases spanning the gap. Germline CDR1 is SGHRS and CDR2 is YFSETQ.

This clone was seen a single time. CDR3 in amino acids: CALQTGAPEKLFF. CDR3 DNA: TGTGCCTTACAGACAGGGGCGCCTGAAAAACTGTTTTTT. The chain has TRBV30 and TRBJ1-4, with TRBD1 identical over 8 bases. CDR1 and CDR2 from the germline V gene are GTSNPN and SVGIG (reference sequence). V dropped 7 bases and J dropped 7; count of bases not matched to a gene: 8. CDR3 length: 13 residues.

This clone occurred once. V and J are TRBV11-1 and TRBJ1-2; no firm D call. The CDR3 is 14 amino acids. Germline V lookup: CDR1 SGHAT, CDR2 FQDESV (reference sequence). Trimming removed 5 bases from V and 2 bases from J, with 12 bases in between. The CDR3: CASSPTAENYGYTF. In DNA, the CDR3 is TGTGCCAGCAGCCCCACGGCGGAAAACTATGGCTACACCTTC.

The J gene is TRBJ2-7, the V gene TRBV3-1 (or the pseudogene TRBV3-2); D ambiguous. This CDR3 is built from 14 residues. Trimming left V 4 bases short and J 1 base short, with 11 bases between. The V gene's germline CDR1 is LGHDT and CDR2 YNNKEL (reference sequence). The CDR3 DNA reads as TGTGCCAGCAGCCCCCCCTGGCGGTCCTACGAGCAGTACTTC. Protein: CASSPPWRSYEQYF.

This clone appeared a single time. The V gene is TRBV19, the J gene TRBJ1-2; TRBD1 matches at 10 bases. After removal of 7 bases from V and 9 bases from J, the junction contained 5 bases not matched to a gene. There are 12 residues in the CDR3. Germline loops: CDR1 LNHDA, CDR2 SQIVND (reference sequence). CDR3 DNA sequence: TGTGCCAGTACCGACAGGGGGCGTAGCTACACCTTC. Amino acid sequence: CASTDRGRSYTF.

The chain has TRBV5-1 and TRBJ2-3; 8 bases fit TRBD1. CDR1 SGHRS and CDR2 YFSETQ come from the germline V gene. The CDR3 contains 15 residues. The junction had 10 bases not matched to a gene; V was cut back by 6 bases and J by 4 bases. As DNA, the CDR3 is TGCGCCAGCAACAGGGACAGGTATAGGGCAGATACGCAGTATTTT. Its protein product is CASNRDRYRADTQYF.

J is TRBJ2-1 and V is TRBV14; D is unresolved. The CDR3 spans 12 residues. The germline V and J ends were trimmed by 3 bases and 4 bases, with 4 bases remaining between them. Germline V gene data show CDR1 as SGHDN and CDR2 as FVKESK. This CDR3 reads CASSQRYNEQFF. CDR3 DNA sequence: TGTGCCAGCAGCCAGCGATACAATGAGCAGTTCTTC.